This TCR beta chain was identified in a study of T cell changes during pregnancy in multiple sclerosis. The data were produced by immunoSEQ multiplex PCR, yet TCRdb's version contains in-frame clones alone and is incomplete. The sample lists 85,000 to 95,000 clones; 90% to 95% were seen once. The CDR3 has 17 residues. The chain is built from TRBV21-1 and TRBJ2-3; TRBD1 reflects the table's D call only, with no check against the DNA. TRBV21-1 is an annotated pseudogene. The sequence was collected from a female donor in good health, enrolled as a control in a pregnancy study. The sample was peripheral blood, taken after pregnancy. The CDR3 sequence is CASGGETGENSTDTQYF. The CDR3 nucleotides read TGTGCCAGCGGGGGGGAGACAGGGGAGAATAGCACAGATACGCAGTATTTT.